Presented here are 31 T cell receptor beta chains from one specimen sequenced in a study of blood T cell repertoires in COVID-19. Libraries were prepared by immunoSEQ multiplex PCR; TCRdb keeps only in-frame clonotypes and omits some of them. Of about 50,000 clones listed, 85% to 95% were seen once; the top ten hold 3% to 4%. The material sequenced was peripheral blood. The receptors stem from a human donor in a cohort sampled during active COVID-19.

The rearrangement joins TRBV14 to TRBJ2-2; TRBD1 might be the D (6 bases). V gave up 4 bases and J gave up 2 bases, with 17 bases separating them. Germline CDR1 is SGHDN and CDR2 is FVKESK. The CDR3 contains 17 residues. CDR3 in DNA: TGTGCCAGCAGCCCTGTACTAAGGACAGATAACACCGGGGAGCTGTTTTTT. This encodes CASSPVLRTDNTGELFF.

The V call is TRBV11-2, the J call TRBJ2-5; the match to TRBD1 covers 9 bases. CDR1 and CDR2 from the germline V gene are SGHAT and FQNNGV. This CDR3 has 18 amino acids. Trimming cost V 0 bases and J 3 bases; bases outside gene matches: 11. DNA for the CDR3: TGTGCCAGCAGCTTAGATGCTCTCGGACAGGGGAGGAAAGAGACCCAGTACTTC. This codes for CASSLDALGQGRKETQYF.

The V call is TRBV6-9, the J call TRBJ2-1; D gene ambiguous. Germline V gene lookup returns CDR1 MNHGY and CDR2 SVAAGI. The CDR3 spans 15 residues. The germline V and J ends were trimmed by 2 bases and 5 bases, with 13 bases remaining between them. CDR3 DNA: TGTGCCAGCAGTTATCGTCAGGAACCGGACAATGAGCAGTTCTTC. Translated, it gives CASSYRQEPDNEQFF.

This clone was observed once. The chain combines TRBV9 with TRBJ1-2; 7 bases are shared with TRBD1. The germline CDR1 and CDR2 sequences are SGDLS and YYNGEE. The CDR3 extends over 14 amino acids. The V segment lost 0 bases and the J segment 8 bases; nucleotides outside the gene matches: 7. This CDR3 reads CASSVADRVGGYTF. CDR3 bases: TGTGCCAGCAGCGTAGCAGACAGGGTCGGAGGCTACACCTTC.

The J gene is TRBJ1-5, the V gene TRBV30; 9 bases match TRBD1. Germline CDR1 and CDR2: GTSNPN and SVGIG (reference sequence). The J segment lost 5 bases and the V segment lost 0 bases, leaving 2 bases of the junction unmatched. The CDR3 is made up of 14 amino acids. The CDR3 region has the DNA TGTGCCTGGAGTGTGGGACAGGGCGATCAGCCCCAGCATTTT. As protein: CAWSVGQGDQPQHF. The variable domain in full, with the rest retrieved from reference TRBV30 and TRBJ1-5, is SQTIHQWPATLVQPVGSPLSLECTVEGTSNPNLYWYRQAAGRGLQLLFYSVGIGQISSEVPQNLSASRPQDRQFILSSKKLLLSDSGFYLCAWSVGQGDQPQHFGDGTRLSIL.

The chain is built from TRBV4-3 and TRBJ1-1, with 7 bases fitting TRBD1. The CDR3 sequence is 14 residues long. The germline CDR1 and CDR2 sequences are LGHNA and YSLEER. V was pared by 3 bases and J by 8 bases, with 9 bases of the junction left unmatched. CDR3 DNA: TGCGCCAGCAGCCAGCTTCGCCAGGGGGTAGAAGCTTTCTTT. Encoded protein: CASSQLRQGVEAFF.

The V gene is TRBV7-9, the J gene TRBJ2-5; 9 bases are a match to TRBD2. J lost 2 bases, V lost 8 bases, and 12 bases had no gene match. This CDR3 contains 16 residues. Germline V gene lookup returns CDR1 SEHNR and CDR2 FQNEAQ (reference sequence). The CDR3 loop is CASGERGASFQETQYF. CDR3 in DNA: TGTGCCAGCGGCGAGCGGGGGGCCTCATTTCAAGAGACCCAGTACTTC.

This rearrangement joins TRBV12-3 or TRBV12-4 to TRBJ2-1; D not resolved. Trimming pared 5 bases from V and 4 bases from J, leaving 9 bases between. The CDR3 runs to 13 residues. CDR3: CASSLTLYNEQFF. CDR3 nucleotides: TGTGCCAGCAGTCTGACATTATACAATGAGCAGTTCTTC.

The CDR3 region is CASSYSTLRGLGYTF. CDR3 coding DNA: TGTGCCAGCAGTTACTCGACGCTCAGGGGGCTAGGCTACACCTTC. V is TRBV6-5 and J is TRBJ1-2; 8 positions match TRBD1. The CDR3 totals 15 residues. With V trimmed by 0 bases and J by 8 bases, 8 bases remained unmatched. Per germline, CDR1 MNHEY and CDR2 SVGAGI.

The V gene is TRBV7-2, the J gene TRBJ1-1; D unresolved. The CDR3 consists of 15 residues. CDR1 and CDR2 (germline): SGHTA, FQGNSA. V dropped 2 bases and J dropped 4 bases, with 14 bases sitting between them. The CDR3 DNA sequence: TGTGCCAGCAGCTTATCAATCCAGGAAGGCACTGAAGCTTTCTTT. This encodes CASSLSIQEGTEAFF.

The rearrangement joins TRBV6-1 to TRBJ2-7, with 7 bases that match TRBD2. This CDR3 has 12 residues. CDR1 and CDR2 from the germline V gene are MNHNS and SASEGT. V lost 3 bases to trimming and J lost 6 bases; unmatched junction nucleotides: 2. The CDR3 reads CASSESGGEQYV. Here the CDR3 DNA reads TGTGCCAGCAGTGAGTCGGGGGGCGAGCAGTACGTC.

V is TRBV28 and J is TRBJ2-5, with 7 bases that match TRBD1. Germline trimming cut 5 bases from V and 1 base from J; bases unmatched to any gene: 4. Germline assignment: CDR1 MDHEN and CDR2 SYDVKM. This CDR3 is 14 amino acids long. Here the CDR3 reads CASSRYRGQETQYF. The CDR3 DNA is TGTGCCAGCAGTCGTTACAGGGGCCAAGAGACCCAGTACTTC. Together with reference TRBV28 and TRBJ2-5, the CDR3 gives the full variable domain: DVKVTQSSRYLVKRTGEKVFLECVQDMDHENMFWYRQDPGLGLRLIYFSYDVKMKEKGDIPEGYSVSREKKERFSLILESASTNQTSMYLCASSRYRGQETQYFGPGTRLLVL.

The chain has TRBV29-1 and TRBJ2-5, with TRBD2 as a possible D gene (6 bases). CDR3 length equals 12 residues. The germline V and J ends were trimmed by 7 bases and 2 bases, with 11 bases remaining between them. Germline CDR1 reads SQVTM; CDR2 reads ANQGSEA. The CDR3 here is CSAGGGQETQYF. The CDR3 DNA is TGCAGCGCCGGTGGGGGGCAAGAGACCCAGTACTTC.

The V call is TRBV19, the J call TRBJ1-1; a possible D gene is TRBD1 (5 bases). The germline CDR1 and CDR2 sequences are LNHDA and SQIVND (reference sequence). The CDR3 extends over 14 amino acids. The V gene lost 8 bases and the J gene lost 3 bases, with 16 bases spanning the gap. The CDR3 is CASSPLDRHTEAFF. The CDR3 nucleotides are TGTGCCAGTTCCCCTCTAGACAGACACACTGAAGCTTTCTTT.

Only one count was recorded for this clone. The chain uses TRBV3-1 (or the pseudogene TRBV3-2) and TRBJ2-5, with TRBD1 matching 7 bases. Germline CDR1 LGHDT, CDR2 YNNKEL (reference sequence). There are 14 residues in the CDR3. With V trimmed by 1 base and J by 5 bases, 4 bases remained unmatched. CDR3 DNA: TGTGCCAGCAGCCAAGGGACAGGCGGGGAGACCCAGTACTTC. It translates to CASSQGTGGETQYF.

The sample holds one count of this clone. V is TRBV4-1 and J is TRBJ2-4, with D possibly matching TRBD2 (5 bases). The CDR3 consists of 19 residues. V lost 0 bases and J lost 5, with 23 bases in between. Germline-derived CDR1 and CDR2 are MGHRA and YSYEKL. For the CDR3, the DNA is TGCGCCAGCAGCCAAGATCTTTATGACGGCGGGCTTTCGGAAAACATTCAGTACTTC. Encoded protein: CASSQDLYDGGLSENIQYF.

The genes are TRBV6-2 or TRBV6-3 and TRBJ1-1, with unresolved D. CDR3 size: 13 residues. In germline, CDR1 is MNHEY, CDR2 SVGEGT. V was pared by 5 bases and J by 4 bases, with 11 bases between. The CDR3 bases are TGTGCCAGCAGTGTACGGGAACCCACTGAAGCTTTCTTT. This translates into CASSVREPTEAFF.

V and J are TRBV30 and TRBJ1-3, with D hard to call. Trimming shortened V by 5 bases and J by 0 bases, and 20 bases separated the two germline ends. The CDR3 has 17 amino acids. Germline V gene data show CDR1 as GTSNPN and CDR2 as SVGIG (reference sequence). DNA of the CDR3: TGTGCCTGGCACAAACGGGTCAGTCCAGACTCTGGAAACACCATATATTTT. Residues: CAWHKRVSPDSGNTIYF.

This clone was recorded once. V gene TRBV4-3 combines with J gene TRBJ1-1; D might be TRBD1 (5 bases). V lost 4 bases and J 8 bases, leaving 14 bases between the germline ends. The germline V gene has CDR1 LGHNA and CDR2 YSLEER. The CDR3 length is 13 residues. The CDR3 here is CASSPDGGEEAFF. DNA of the CDR3: TGCGCCAGCAGCCCAGATGGGGGGGAGGAAGCTTTCTTT.

The chain links TRBV2 to TRBJ1-2, with D possibly TRBD1 on 5 matching bases. From germline, CDR1 is SNHLY and CDR2 FYNNEI. The CDR3 length is 13 residues. The V gene lost 4 bases and the J gene lost 5 bases, with 11 bases spanning the gap. The CDR3 here is CASSVTGVYGYTF. CDR3 DNA sequence: TGTGCCAGCAGTGTGACGGGGGTATATGGCTACACCTTC.

The chain carries TRBV5-6 and TRBJ2-3, with D maybe TRBD2 (6 bases). This CDR3 is 16 amino acids long. CDR1 is SGHDT, CDR2 YYEEEE, per germline. The V end was cut by 4 bases, the J end by 5 bases, with 20 bases between. The CDR3: CASSPRDGGAEDTQYF. Here the CDR3 DNA reads TGTGCCAGCAGCCCACGAGACGGCGGGGCCGAAGATACGCAGTATTTT.

The chain has TRBV6-6 and TRBJ2-5; 8 bases map to TRBD1. CDR3 length equals 15 residues. CDR1 is MNHNY, CDR2 SVGAGI, per germline (reference sequence). V was clipped by 6 bases and J by 4 bases; unmatched bases: 10. The CDR3 here is CASSNRGRKVETQYF. As DNA, the CDR3 is TGTGCCAGCAGCAACAGGGGGAGGAAGGTAGAGACCCAGTACTTC.

V gene TRBV7-2 combines with J gene TRBJ2-5; TRBD1 matches at 7 bases. V lost 4 bases and J lost 5; bases outside the gene matches: 10. The CDR3 extends over 15 amino acids. The germline V gene encodes CDR1 SGHTA and CDR2 FQGNSA. The CDR3 DNA follows: TGTGCCAGCAGCTCGACAGGGAATTTCGGGGAGACCCAGTACTTC. Translation: CASSSTGNFGETQYF.

The gene calls are TRBV27 and TRBJ2-1; TRBD2 matches at 8 bases. This CDR3 has 15 amino acids. Losses at the gene ends were 8 bases for V and 0 bases for J; bases not matched to a gene: 6. CDR1 and CDR2 from the germline V gene are MNHEY and SMNVEV (reference sequence). The CDR3 protein is CASRGGPFSYNEQFF. CDR3 DNA sequence: TGTGCCAGCCGGGGGGGGCCTTTCTCCTACAATGAGCAGTTCTTC.

V gene TRBV18 combines with J gene TRBJ1-5; D unclear. Per germline, CDR1 KGHSH and CDR2 LQKENI. CDR3 length: 14 residues. The V end lost 6 bases, the J end lost 0 bases, and 9 bases lay between the germline ends. The CDR3 nucleotides are TGTGCCAGCTCGCCAACTTATAGCAATCAGCCCCAGCATTTT. Its protein product is CASSPTYSNQPQHF.

J is TRBJ1-1 and V is TRBV24-1; D might be TRBD1 (6 bases). Germline V gene sequence: CDR1 KGHDR, CDR2 SFDVKD. The V end was cut by 7 bases, the J end by 3 bases, with 11 bases between. The CDR3 length is 13 residues. The CDR3 DNA reads TGTGCCACCAGAGGACAGCTGGACACTGAAGCTTTCTTT. Protein product: CATRGQLDTEAFF.

This sequence joins TRBV9 and TRBJ2-5, with D perhaps TRBD2 (5 bases). The V gene's germline CDR1 is SGDLS and CDR2 YYNGEE. The CDR3 contains 15 residues. V was cut by 0 bases and J by 3 bases, with 12 bases left in between. The CDR3 sequence: CASSVAQRLKETQYF. In nucleotides, the CDR3 is TGTGCCAGCAGCGTAGCTCAGCGGCTCAAAGAGACCCAGTACTTC.

The genes are TRBV29-1 and TRBJ1-1, with D perhaps TRBD1 (6 bases). Trimming took off 7 bases at V and 3 bases at J, with 15 bases between the two ends. Looked up from germline, CDR1 is SQVTM and CDR2 is ANQGSEA. There are 13 residues in the CDR3. The CDR3 DNA is TGCAGCGGGTCCAGGGGCCCGGACACTGAAGCTTTCTTT. Amino acid sequence: CSGSRGPDTEAFF. Combining the CDR3 with reference TRBV29-1 and TRBJ1-1 gives the whole variable domain SAVISQKPSRDICQRGTSLTIQCQVDSQVTMMFWYRQQPGQSLTLIATANQGSEATYESGFVIDKFPISRPNLTFSTLTVSNMSPEDSSIYLCSGSRGPDTEAFFGQGTRLTVV.

The chain carries TRBV7-9 and TRBJ2-7; 7 bases fit TRBD1. Germline CDR1 is SEHNR and CDR2 is FQNEAQ (reference sequence). J was trimmed by 3 bases and V by 3 bases; bases with no gene match: 2. CDR3 length equals 13 residues. The CDR3 DNA reads as TGTGCCAGCAGCTTCCGGGACAGCTACGAGCAGTACGTC. It yields the protein CASSFRDSYEQYV.

This clone rates as medium-sized. The V gene is TRBV7-2, the J gene TRBJ1-1, with TRBD1 identical over 8 bases. CDR1 and CDR2 (germline): SGHTA, FQGNSA. The CDR3 extends over 14 amino acids. The ends lost 4 bases at V and 3 bases at J; junction bases unmatched: 4. The CDR3, as DNA: TGTGCCAGCAGCTGGACAGGGAAGGACACTGAAGCTTTCTTT. It is translated as CASSWTGKDTEAFF.

The chain links TRBV9 to TRBJ2-2; 12 nucleotides match TRBD2. The CDR3 is 17 amino acids. Trimming took 5 bases from V and 4 from J; bases not matched to a gene: 9. The V gene's germline CDR1 is SGDLS and CDR2 YYNGEE. CDR3 DNA sequence: TGTGCCAGCAGTGCCGGTGCTAGCGGGAGGGGCACCGGGGAGCTGTTTTTT. The encoded protein is CASSAGASGRGTGELFF.